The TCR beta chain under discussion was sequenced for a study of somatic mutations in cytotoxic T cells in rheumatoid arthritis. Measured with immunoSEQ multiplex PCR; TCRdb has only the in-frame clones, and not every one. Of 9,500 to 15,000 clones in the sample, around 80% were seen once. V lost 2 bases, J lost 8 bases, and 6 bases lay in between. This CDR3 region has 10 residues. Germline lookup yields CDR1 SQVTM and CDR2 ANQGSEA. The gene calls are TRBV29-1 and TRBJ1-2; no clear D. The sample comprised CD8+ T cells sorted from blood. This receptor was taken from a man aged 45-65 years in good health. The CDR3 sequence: CSVEYRGYTF. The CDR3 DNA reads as TGCAGCGTTGAATACCGGGGCTACACCTTC.